This T cell receptor beta chain was captured by sequencing in a study of response to subunit inactivated influenza vaccine. The table lists this clonotype with a few counts. Its target is unknown. Looked up from germline, CDR1 is DFQATT and CDR2 is SNEGSKA (reference sequence). V was clipped by 3 bases and J by 8 bases, with 14 bases between them. The CDR3 is made up of 14 amino acids. Study results and caveats: It was suggested by the authors that few new T cells are recruited by each seasonal influenza vaccination.

One entry per CDR3 protein, called by TCRdb with MiXCR from the RT-PCR reads. The repertoire consists of 800,000 or so distinct CDR3 sequences, with approximately 22% occurring once and the leading ten covering around 9.6%. Sample: PBMCs from blood, taken around 5 days after vaccination. The TCR originated in a man aged 50-59 years who received an inactivated influenza vaccine. This rearrangement joins TRBV20-1 to TRBJ1-6; D possibly corresponds to TRBD1 (5 bases). CDR3 in amino acids: CSASLGQGYSPLHF. For the CDR3, the DNA is TGCAGTGCTAGTCTAGGGCAGGGATATTCACCCCTCCACTTT.